Shown below are 16 T cell receptor beta chains from a single sample sequenced in a study of OX40 agonist ivuxolimab in advanced cancers. TCRdb's copy holds only in-frame clones and misses some; the assay was immunoSEQ multiplex PCR. The table shows tens of thousands of clones, with 88% occurring only once. Sequencing used CD4+ or CD8+ T cells sorted from blood, obtained in a trial of the OX40 agonist ivuxolimab. Source of these receptors: an adult with an advanced solid tumor such as melanoma, head and neck, liver or kidney cancer.

The V call is TRBV7-9, the J call TRBJ2-2; perhaps D is TRBD1 or TRBD2 (5 bases each). Germline V gene data show CDR1 as SEHNR and CDR2 as FQNEAQ (reference sequence). This CDR3 has 15 residues. Trimming cost V 5 bases and J 0 bases, with 10 bases left between them. The CDR3 nucleotides read TGTGCCAGCAGCCCTGGGGGTACGAACACCGGGGAGCTGTTTTTT. Translation: CASSPGGTNTGELFF.

This chain connects TRBV11-2 to TRBJ2-1; 7 bases are a match to TRBD2. V shed 5 bases, J shed 1 base, and the junction held 14 bases outside the gene matches. CDR3 length: 18 residues. Germline V lookup: CDR1 SGHAT, CDR2 FQNNGV. The CDR3 region has the DNA TGTGCCAGCAGCCTCCGAGAGGGGAGCGGGGCTTCCTACAATGAGCAGTTCTTC. Its protein product is CASSLREGSGASYNEQFF.

The V gene is TRBV11-3, the J gene TRBJ2-3; possible D gene TRBD2, 5 bases. Germline values: CDR1 SGHNT, CDR2 YENEEA. V was pared by 5 bases and J by 9 bases, with 12 bases between. The CDR3 consists of 12 residues. CDR3 DNA sequence: TGTGCCAGCAGCCCCGGAGAGGGAACGCAGTATTTT. Residues: CASSPGEGTQYF.

This clone was seen more than once but under ten times. This chain uses TRBV30 with TRBJ2-3; no firm D call. Germline V gives CDR1 GTSNPN, CDR2 SVGIG (reference sequence). The CDR3 spans 11 residues. V was shortened by 4 bases and J by 5 bases, with 7 bases between the two germline ends. The DNA for the CDR3 is TGTGCCTGGAACCCTGTAGATACGCAGTATTTT. Its protein product is CAWNPVDTQYF.

This sequence joins TRBV7-8 and TRBJ2-2; D remains ambiguous. V lost 3 bases and J lost 1, with 9 bases in between. The CDR3 is made up of 15 amino acids. Per the germline V gene, CDR1 is SGHVS and CDR2 is FQNEAQ. CDR3 residues: CASSFGLMNTGELFF. The CDR3 DNA reads as TGTGCCAGCAGCTTTGGTTTGATGAACACCGGGGAGCTGTTTTTT.

V and J are TRBV10-1 and TRBJ2-1, with a weak D call TRBD1 (7 bases). V lost 3 bases, J lost 4 bases, and 13 bases lay in between. The CDR3 sequence is 15 residues long. Germline CDR1 and CDR2: WNHNN and SYGVQD (reference sequence). Here the CDR3 reads CASSETQGGYNEQFF. The CDR3 coding sequence is TGCGCCAGCAGTGAAACCCAGGGGGGATACAATGAGCAGTTCTTC.

The chain links TRBV12-2 to TRBJ1-5; the D segment call TRBD1 is taken from the table without a DNA check. TRBV12-2 is listed as a pseudogene. CDR3 length: 18 amino acids. Written as DNA, the CDR3 is TGTGCAAGTCGCTTAGAAGGCCCAGGGGAAAATAGCAATCAGCCCCAGCATTTT. As protein: CASRLEGPGENSNQPQHF.

The chain links TRBV6-6 to TRBJ2-5, with D perhaps TRBD1 (6 bases). From germline, CDR1 is MNHNY and CDR2 SVGAGI (reference sequence). The germline V and J ends were trimmed by 6 bases and 9 bases, with 17 bases remaining between them. The CDR3 has 13 amino acids. This CDR3 reads CASSPDAKGAQYF. The CDR3 nucleotides read TGTGCCAGCAGCCCGGACGCTAAGGGGGCCCAGTACTTC.

This rearrangement joins TRBV6-5 to TRBJ1-1; D uncertain. V was cut by 5 bases and J by 0 bases, with 10 bases left in between. In germline, CDR1 is MNHEY, CDR2 SVGAGI. The CDR3 loop spans 14 amino acids. The DNA of the CDR3 is TGTGCCAGCAGTGTCGGAGCGATGAACACTGAAGCTTTCTTT. Protein sequence: CASSVGAMNTEAFF.

This chain uses TRBV7-8 with TRBJ1-5; the D gene is possibly TRBD1 (5 bases). This CDR3 has 13 amino acids. The germline V gene encodes CDR1 SGHVS and CDR2 FQNEAQ. The germline V and J ends were trimmed by 4 bases and 5 bases, with 9 bases remaining between them. The CDR3 loop reads CASSYAGDQPQHF. CDR3 sequence (DNA): TGTGCCAGCAGCTACGCGGGGGATCAGCCCCAGCATTTT.

This clone showed up just a few times. This rearrangement joins TRBV2 to TRBJ2-2; 8 nucleotides line up with TRBD1. J lost 3 bases, V lost 5 bases, and 11 bases had no gene match. Germline lookup yields CDR1 SNHLY and CDR2 FYNNEI. The CDR3 is 17 residues long. The CDR3 spells CASSWGQGARDTGELFF. The CDR3 region has the DNA TGTGCCAGCAGTTGGGGGCAGGGGGCGCGGGACACCGGGGAGCTGTTTTTT.

This clone was observed once. The chain uses TRBV10-1 and TRBJ1-1; D might be TRBD1 (5 bases). The germline V gene encodes CDR1 WNHNN and CDR2 SYGVQD (reference sequence). This CDR3 has 14 residues. With 7 bases removed from V and 4 bases from J, the gap between germline ends came to 16 bases. The CDR3 nucleotides are TGCGCCAGCAAACCGGGACCCTCATCCACTGAAGCTTTCTTT. Encoded protein: CASKPGPSSTEAFF.

V and J are TRBV7-8 and TRBJ2-1; no definite D call. The CDR3 has 15 amino acids. Germline V gene sequence: CDR1 SGHVS, CDR2 FQNEAQ. V lost 6 bases to trimming and J lost 4 bases, with 16 bases between them. The CDR3 is CASRLNSEEYNEQFF. The CDR3 DNA reads TGTGCCAGCAGGCTAAACTCCGAAGAGTACAATGAGCAGTTCTTC.

V usage is TRBV4-1 and J usage is TRBJ2-7, with D unclear. This CDR3 region has 15 residues. Trimming pared 4 bases from V and 0 bases from J, leaving 13 bases between. CDR1 is MGHRA, CDR2 YSYEKL, per germline. The DNA for the CDR3 is TGCGCCAGCAGCCTGGAAATAGGAACCTCCTACGAGCAGTACTTC. Translation: CASSLEIGTSYEQYF.

The CDR3 coding sequence is TGTGCCAGCAGTTACTCTAGCGGGAGAGGTGAGCAGTACTTC. It yields the protein CASSYSSGRGEQYF. V and J are TRBV6-5 and TRBJ2-7; 9 bases match TRBD2. Unmatched junction bases numbered 4, after V lost 0 bases and J lost 7 bases. The germline V gene encodes CDR1 MNHEY and CDR2 SVGAGI. The CDR3 loop spans 14 amino acids.

The chain recombines TRBV28 with TRBJ2-5, with D perhaps TRBD1 (7 bases). The V gene's germline CDR1 is MDHEN and CDR2 SYDVKM. The CDR3 spans 16 residues. V shed 5 bases and J shed 7 bases, with 23 bases lying between them. The CDR3 protein is CASSPTQGGGLATQYF. The CDR3 DNA reads TGTGCCAGCAGTCCCACGCAGGGGGGAGGTCTTGCGACCCAGTACTTC.